Listed below are T cell receptor beta chains from one sample, sequenced in a study of T cell changes during pregnancy in multiple sclerosis. The table came from immunoSEQ multiplex PCR; TCRdb's copy has only in-frame clones and leaves some out. Found here are 38,000 or so clones, around nine tenths of them singletons; the top ten hold around 0.69%. The sample was CD4+ T cells from peripheral blood mononuclear cells, taken in the second trimester of pregnancy. The receptor source for this set is a female donor in good health, enrolled as a control in a pregnancy study. The CDR3 runs from the conserved cysteine through the conserved F or W. A D gene is named only where the DNA matches it firmly. Rows may omit the clone size; those that give it use once, few, many or a size class.

len	abundance	v_gene	j_gene	d_gene	CDR3aa	CDR3nt
15	.	TRBV4-2	TRBJ1-1	.	CASSQVGGGNTEAFF	TGTGCCAGCAGCCAAGTGGGGGGAGGGAACACTGAAGCTTTCTTT
15	.	TRBV18	TRBJ2-5	TRBD2	CASSPRRLAEETQYF	TGTGCCAGCTCACCTCGCCGACTAGCGGAAGAGACCCAGTACTTC
13	.	TRBV29-1	TRBJ2-1	.	CSVDRDTYNEQFF	TGCAGCGTTGATAGGGACACCTACAATGAGCAGTTCTTC
17	.	TRBV2	TRBJ1-6	.	CASSDVSGGASNSPLHF	TGTGCCAGCAGCGACGTCTCGGGTGGAGCCTCTAACTCACCCCTCCACTTT
18	.	TRBV7-7	TRBJ2-5	TRBD2	CASSVQGLAGSRRETQYF	TGTGCTAGCAGCGTGCAGGGACTAGCGGGGAGTAGGAGGGAGACCCAGTACTTC
15	.	TRBV11-2	TRBJ2-1	.	CASSVVGGGSYEQFF	TGTGCCAGCAGCGTGGTTGGGGGGGGCTCATATGAGCAGTTCTTC
15	once	TRBV18	TRBJ2-7	TRBD1	CASSPPGQGQYEQYF	TGTGCCAGCTCACCTCCGGGACAGGGTCAGTACGAGCAGTACTTC
13	.	TRBV6-4	TRBJ1-2	.	CASSGQPNYGYTF	TGTGCCAGCAGTGGACAGCCTAACTATGGCTACACCTTC
14	.	TRBV29-1	TRBJ1-2	.	CSVQPPGGRGGYTF	TGCAGCGTCCAACCCCCGGGGGGCCGGGGAGGCTACACCTTC
14	.	TRBV7-9	TRBJ2-7	TRBD1	CASSLRQGPYEQYF	TGTGCCAGCAGCTTACGACAGGGTCCCTACGAGCAGTACTTC
16	.	TRBV28	TRBJ2-1	TRBD2	CASSLTSGGSYNEQFF	TGTGCCAGCAGTTTAACTAGCGGAGGGTCCTACAATGAGCAGTTCTTC
14	.	TRBV9	TRBJ1-4	.	CASSVGLKNEKLFF	TGTGCCAGCAGCGTAGGGCTCAAAAATGAAAAACTGTTTTTT
12	.	TRBV18	TRBJ2-7	TRBD1	CASRGQTYEQYF	TGTGCCAGCCGGGGACAGACTTACGAGCAGTACTTC
15	.	TRBV10-3	TRBJ1-5	TRBD1	CAISKDRGANQPQHF	TGTGCCATCAGCAAAGACAGGGGTGCAAATCAGCCCCAGCATTTT
12	.	TRBV2	TRBJ1-4	.	CASNPGVEKLFF	TGTGCCAGCAATCCAGGGGTTGAAAAACTGTTTTTT
14	.	TRBV10-3	TRBJ2-6	TRBD1	CAISVRGQDNVLTF	TGTGCCATCTCGGTCCGGGGACAGGATAACGTCCTGACTTTC
15	.	TRBV7-2	TRBJ2-2	.	CASSPIAWGAGELFF	TGTGCCAGCAGTCCAATTGCGTGGGGAGCCGGGGAGCTGTTTTTT
15	.	TRBV4-1	TRBJ2-3	TRBD2	CASSQFNGGAYTQYF	TGCGCCAGCAGCCAATTTAACGGGGGGGCATATACGCAGTATTTT
13	.	TRBV2	TRBJ1-2	.	CASISNVRNGYTF	TGTGCCAGCATTAGTAATGTACGCAATGGCTACACCTTC
15	.	TRBV28	TRBJ2-7	.	CASIPGGARSYEQYF	TGTGCCAGCATCCCCGGCGGGGCCCGATCCTACGAGCAGTACTTC
14	.	TRBV2	TRBJ1-1	TRBD1	CASRLGQLNTEAFF	TGTGCCAGCAGGTTGGGACAGCTGAACACTGAAGCTTTCTTT
15	.	TRBV7-2	TRBJ2-3	TRBD2	CASSLQRGIADTQYF	TGTGCCAGCAGCTTACAGCGGGGGATCGCAGATACGCAGTATTTT
12	few	TRBV6-5	TRBJ1-2	.	CAASRLEGGYTF	TGTGCCGCGTCCCGCCTGGAGGGGGGCTACACCTTC
13	.	TRBV19	TRBJ2-3	TRBD1	CASRRTGGNTQYF	TGTGCCAGTAGAAGAACAGGGGGCAATACGCAGTATTTT
18	.	TRBV23-1	TRBJ2-7	TRBD1	CASSHPQGQGATNYEQYF	TGCGCCAGCAGTCACCCGCAAGGACAGGGGGCTACGAACTACGAGCAGTACTTC
16	.	TRBV5-8	TRBJ1-2	TRBD1	CASSSKGTGKDYGYTF	TGTGCCAGCAGCTCGAAGGGGACAGGGAAAGACTATGGCTACACCTTC
14	.	TRBV28	TRBJ2-2	TRBD1	CGATGTADTGELFF	TGTGGTGCGACCGGGACAGCGGACACCGGGGAGCTGTTTTTT
14	.	TRBV7-9	TRBJ2-3	.	CASSLTSSTDTQYF	TGTGCCAGCAGCTTAACGAGTAGCACAGATACGCAGTATTTT
15	.	TRBV6-6	TRBJ2-7	TRBD1	CASSSAGTGGYEQYF	TGTGCCAGCAGTTCGGCCGGGACAGGTGGCTACGAGCAGTACTTC
14	once	TRBV30	TRBJ1-2	TRBD1	CAWRSSTGIYGYTF	TGTGCCTGGAGGTCATCGACAGGGATCTATGGCTACACCTTC
15	.	TRBV7-2	TRBJ2-3	TRBD2	CASSQAGLATDTQYF	TGTGCCAGCAGCCAAGCGGGACTAGCGACAGATACGCAGTATTTT
13	.	TRBV18	TRBJ2-7	.	CASSPNYRDGQYF	TGTGCCAGCTCACCAAACTACAGGGACGGGCAGTACTTC
16	.	TRBV19	TRBJ2-5	.	CASSISGWADQETQYF	TGTGCCAGTAGTATCAGCGGTTGGGCAGACCAAGAGACCCAGTACTTC
16	.	TRBV7-3	TRBJ2-1	TRBD1	CASSPWTGKGYNEQFF	TGTGCCAGCAGCCCATGGACAGGAAAGGGGTACAATGAGCAGTTCTTC
15	.	TRBV7-3	TRBJ2-1	TRBD1	CASSLQGASYNEQFF	TGTGCCAGCAGCTTACAGGGGGCCTCTTACAATGAGCAGTTCTTC
12	.	TRBV19	TRBJ2-7	.	CASSIGFYEQYF	TGTGCCAGTAGTATCGGGTTTTACGAGCAGTACTTC
12	.	TRBV29-1	TRBJ1-1	.	CSVETTNTEAFF	TGCAGCGTTGAGACAACGAACACTGAAGCTTTCTTT
15	few	TRBV7-2	TRBJ2-7	TRBD2	CASSTSRTSLGEQYF	TGTGCCAGCAGCACCTCCCGGACTAGCTTGGGCGAGCAGTACTTC
17	.	TRBV4-1	TRBJ1-2	TRBD1	CASSPSQGEGERGGYTF	TGCGCCAGCAGCCCCTCACAGGGGGAAGGGGAGCGTGGTGGCTACACCTTC
14	.	TRBV19	TRBJ2-2	TRBD1	CATSQGARTGELFF	TGTGCCACTTCTCAGGGGGCGCGTACCGGGGAGCTGTTTTTT
15	once	TRBV7-2	TRBJ1-6	.	CVSSPNAPDNSPLHF	TGTGTCAGCAGCCCCAACGCGCCGGATAATTCACCCCTCCACTTT
15	.	TRBV4-3	TRBJ1-2	.	CASSQASLSGTHHTF	TGCGCCAGCAGCCAAGCTTCCTTGAGCGGGACGCATCACACCTTC
15	.	TRBV28	TRBJ1-6	TRBD1	CASSSGQGINSPLHF	TGTGCCAGCAGTTCCGGACAGGGGATTAATTCACCCCTCCACTTT
17	.	TRBV27	TRBJ2-3	TRBD2	CASSAPGLAGGIDTQYF	TGTGCCAGCAGCGCCCCGGGACTAGCGGGGGGGATAGATACGCAGTATTTT
15	.	TRBV2	TRBJ1-2	TRBD1	CASRTDRWDVFSYTF	TGTGCCAGCAGGACGGACAGGTGGGACGTCTTCAGCTACACCTTC
15	once	TRBV7-3	TRBJ1-6	.	CASSLLGPQNSPLHF	TGTGCCAGCAGCTTACTGGGGCCACAAAATTCACCCCTCCACTTT
14	.	TRBV28	TRBJ1-5	TRBD1	CASTRAGGHQPQHF	TGTGCCAGCACTCGGGCAGGGGGTCATCAGCCCCAGCATTTT
15	.	TRBV7-2	TRBJ2-1	TRBD1	CASRQPGQGRNEQFF	TGTGCCAGCAGGCAACCGGGACAGGGTCGCAATGAGCAGTTCTTC
17	.	TRBV11-3	TRBJ1-1	.	CASSLEWRGRQFTEAFF	TGTGCCAGCAGCTTAGAATGGAGGGGACGGCAGTTCACTGAAGCTTTCTTT
14	.	TRBV7-2	TRBJ1-5	.	CASSLVGRDQPQHF	TGTGCCAGCAGCTTAGTGGGCAGGGATCAGCCCCAGCATTTT
15	.	TRBV18	TRBJ2-3	TRBD2	CASSPGRGDTDTQYF	TGTGCCAGCTCACCCGGACGGGGGGACACAGATACGCAGTATTTT
16	.	TRBV11-1	TRBJ2-7	TRBD1	CASSLAPGQANYEQYF	TGTGCCAGCAGCTTAGCCCCCGGACAGGCGAACTACGAGCAGTACTTC
16	few	TRBV6-5	TRBJ1-2	TRBD1	CASSYSRTGGGYGYTF	TGTGCCAGCAGTTACTCAAGGACAGGGGGGGGGTATGGCTACACCTTC
12	few	TRBV29-1	TRBJ1-3	.	CSVVFEVNTIYF	TGCAGCGTTGTCTTCGAGGTGAACACCATATATTTT
16	few	TRBV5-4	TRBJ2-7	TRBD2	CASSPLGGALSYEQYF	TGTGCCAGCAGCCCCCTCGGGGGGGCCCTCTCCTACGAGCAGTACTTC
16	.	TRBV14	TRBJ1-3	.	CASSRPRGASGNTIYF	TGTGCCAGCAGCCGCCCCAGAGGAGCCTCTGGAAACACCATATATTTT
15	.	TRBV7-2	TRBJ2-1	.	CASSFERNSYNEQFF	TGTGCCAGCAGCTTCGAGCGGAACTCCTACAATGAGCAGTTCTTC
12	.	TRBV29-1	TRBJ2-5	.	CSVRPGEETQYF	TGCAGCGTCCGCCCCGGGGAAGAGACCCAGTACTTC
15	.	TRBV7-3	TRBJ2-1	TRBD2	CASSVRLAGYNEQFF	TGTGCCAGCAGCGTCAGACTAGCGGGCTACAATGAGCAGTTCTTC
15	few	TRBV7-2	TRBJ2-3	.	CASSRGRLSTDTQYF	TGTGCCAGCAGCAGAGGCAGATTGAGCACAGATACGCAGTATTTT